The 7 T cell receptor beta chains in this list originate from one sample, sequenced in a study of blood T cell repertoires in COVID-19. Profiling relied on immunoSEQ multiplex PCR, and the TCRdb table lists in-frame clones only, not all of them. This table has about 250,000 clones, around 86% appearing once. Sequencing was done on a sample of PBMCs or T cells enriched from blood (not recorded which). Receptors were obtained from a man in his forties or fifties who had recovered from COVID-19.

The chain is built from TRBV19 and TRBJ1-5; tentative D call: TRBD1 (6 bases). Germline CDR1 LNHDA, CDR2 SQIVND (reference sequence). The length of the CDR3 is 16 residues. Deletions cut 4 bases from V and 2 bases from J, with 15 bases between. The CDR3 nucleotides are TGTGCCAGTAGTAATCCAACAGGGTTTCGCAATCAGCCCCAGCATTTT. Translated, it gives CASSNPTGFRNQPQHF.

This rearrangement joins TRBV28 to TRBJ1-2; D gene uncertain. Germline loops: CDR1 MDHEN, CDR2 SYDVKM. CDR3 length: 13 amino acids. V shed 7 bases and J shed 5 bases, with 14 bases lying between them. The CDR3 sequence is CASTKVARYGYTF. CDR3 nucleotide sequence: TGTGCCAGCACCAAAGTCGCGAGGTATGGCTACACCTTC.

The chain is built from TRBV5-1 and TRBJ1-6; D is undetermined. This CDR3 contains 15 residues. The germline CDR1 and CDR2 sequences are SGHRS and YFSETQ. Between the trimmed V and J ends, which lost 0 bases and 5 bases, there was a span of 9 bases. CDR3 sequence (DNA): TGCGCCAGCAGCTTGGGCGCCGTCAATAATTCACCCCTCCACTTT. This codes for CASSLGAVNNSPLHF. The variable domain in full, completed from reference TRBV5-1 and TRBJ1-6, reads KAGVTQTPRYLIKTRGQQVTLSCSPISGHRSVSWYQQTPGQGLQFLFEYFSETQRNKGNFPGRFSGRQFSNSRSEMNVSTLELGDSALYLCASSLGAVNNSPLHFGNGTRLTVT.

This rearrangement joins TRBV6-5 to TRBJ1-5, with D perhaps TRBD1 (5 bases). Germline V gene sequence: CDR1 MNHEY, CDR2 SVGAGI. CDR3 size: 14 residues. V lost 8 bases and J 7 bases, leaving 18 bases between the germline ends. The CDR3 sequence is CASRRRGSGQPQHF. In DNA, the CDR3 is TGTGCCAGCCGCCGTCGGGGGTCGGGGCAGCCCCAGCATTTT.

The rearrangement joins TRBV13 to TRBJ2-7; D is ambiguous. Germline CDR1 PRHDT, CDR2 FYEKMQ (reference sequence). Trimming pared 0 bases from V and 2 bases from J, leaving 8 bases between. This CDR3 region has 14 residues. CDR3 residues: CASSLGRVTYEQYF. The CDR3 nucleotides read TGTGCCAGCAGCTTAGGTAGAGTTACCTACGAGCAGTACTTC.

The chain uses TRBV18 and TRBJ2-1, with TRBD1 matching over 7 bases. In germline, CDR1 is KGHSH, CDR2 LQKENI. The CDR3 is made up of 13 amino acids. V gave up 4 bases and J gave up 4 bases; unmatched junction bases: 1. The chain's CDR3 is CASSQGQYNEQFF. The CDR3 DNA sequence: TGTGCCAGCTCACAGGGACAGTACAATGAGCAGTTCTTC.

The genes are TRBV2 and TRBJ2-1; 9 nucleotides agree with TRBD2. J gave up 6 bases and V 6 bases, and 9 bases lay outside the gene matches. Germline lookup yields CDR1 SNHLY and CDR2 FYNNEI. CDR3 length equals 15 residues. CDR3 nucleotide sequence: TGTGCCAGCAGGGCCTGGCGGGAGGGGGGCAATGAGCAGTTCTTC. Protein product: CASRAWREGGNEQFF.